These T cell receptor beta chains were read from a single sample in a study of blood T cell repertoires in COVID-19. Libraries were prepared by immunoSEQ multiplex PCR; TCRdb keeps only in-frame clonotypes and omits some of them. The sample holds approximately 140,000 clones, 85% to 90% seen once. Sequenced material: peripheral blood. These receptors all come from a man at least 80 years old with acute or convalescent COVID-19. CDR3s include the opening cysteine and the closing phenylalanine or tryptophan. Each record gives: V gene, J gene, D gene, clone size, CDR3 protein, CDR3 DNA. The D gene is left open where the match is weak. Some rows have no size entry. The others give once, few or many, or a class for an expanded clone.

V gene: TRBV19
J gene: TRBJ1-1
D gene: -
clone size: -
CDR3 protein: CASRPAHAGNMNTEAFF
CDR3 DNA: TGTGCCAGCCGACCCGCCCACGCGGGCAACATGAACACTGAAGCTTTCTTT

V gene: TRBV28
J gene: TRBJ2-5
D gene: TRBD2
clone size: once
CDR3 protein: CASSSASGAETQYF
CDR3 DNA: TGTGCCAGCAGTTCGGCTAGCGGGGCGGAGACCCAGTACTTC

V gene: TRBV7-3
J gene: TRBJ2-1
D gene: TRBD2
clone size: -
CDR3 protein: CASSLMAGAVYNEQFF
CDR3 DNA: TGTGCCAGCAGCTTAATGGCGGGAGCAGTCTACAATGAGCAGTTCTTC

V gene: TRBV5-4
J gene: TRBJ2-5
D gene: -
clone size: -
CDR3 protein: CASRSRDGGETQYF
CDR3 DNA: TGTGCCAGCAGGTCGCGGGACGGGGGAGAGACCCAGTACTTC

V gene: TRBV10-3
J gene: TRBJ2-1
D gene: TRBD2
clone size: -
CDR3 protein: CAISDRLAGGLGYNEQFF
CDR3 DNA: TGTGCCATCAGTGACCGACTAGCGGGGGGGCTGGGGTACAATGAGCAGTTCTTC

V gene: TRBV19
J gene: TRBJ2-6
D gene: TRBD1
clone size: -
CDR3 protein: CASRPRGGQGTSGANVLTF
CDR3 DNA: TGTGCCAGTAGACCCAGGGGAGGACAGGGCACATCTGGGGCCAACGTCCTGACTTTC

V gene: TRBV5-1
J gene: TRBJ2-7
D gene: -
clone size: -
CDR3 protein: CASRSVGASIYEQYF
CDR3 DNA: TGCGCCAGCAGGTCGGTAGGGGCTAGTATCTACGAGCAGTACTTC

V gene: TRBV28
J gene: TRBJ1-6
D gene: TRBD1
clone size: -
CDR3 protein: CAEGQGNSPLHF
CDR3 DNA: TGTGCCGAGGGACAGGGGAATTCACCCCTCCACTTT

V gene: TRBV4-1
J gene: TRBJ1-2
D gene: -
clone size: few
CDR3 protein: CASSHRVDGYTF
CDR3 DNA: TGCGCCAGCAGTCACAGGGTGGACGGCTACACCTTC

V gene: TRBV3-1/TRBV3-2
J gene: TRBJ1-6
D gene: -
clone size: -
CDR3 protein: CASSHLGRNSPLHF
CDR3 DNA: TGTGCCAGCAGCCATCTCGGTCGGAATTCACCCCTCCACTTT

V gene: TRBV3-1/TRBV3-2
J gene: TRBJ2-3
D gene: -
clone size: -
CDR3 protein: CASSQDGARISSTDTQYF
CDR3 DNA: TGTGCCAGCAGCCAAGACGGCGCGCGGATCTCTAGCACAGATACGCAGTATTTT

V gene: TRBV5-1
J gene: TRBJ2-5
D gene: -
clone size: -
CDR3 protein: CASSSNSQAQETQYF
CDR3 DNA: TGCGCCAGCAGCTCCAACTCCCAAGCCCAAGAGACCCAGTACTTC

V gene: TRBV19
J gene: TRBJ2-3
D gene: -
clone size: -
CDR3 protein: CASSIAGTDTQYF
CDR3 DNA: TGTGCCAGTAGTATTGCGGGGACAGATACGCAGTATTTT

V gene: TRBV6-5
J gene: TRBJ2-2
D gene: -
clone size: -
CDR3 protein: CASRPAGAVTGELFF
CDR3 DNA: TGTGCCAGCAGGCCTGCAGGGGCGGTCACCGGGGAGCTGTTTTTT

V gene: TRBV6-4
J gene: TRBJ2-2
D gene: TRBD2
clone size: few
CDR3 protein: CASSEETGRTGELFF
CDR3 DNA: TGTGCCAGCAGTGAGGAGACCGGGAGGACCGGGGAGCTGTTTTTT

V gene: TRBV7-3
J gene: TRBJ2-7
D gene: TRBD2
clone size: -
CDR3 protein: CASSAAGGSYEQYF
CDR3 DNA: TGTGCCAGCAGCGCAGCGGGAGGATCCTACGAGCAGTACTTC

V gene: TRBV7-9
J gene: TRBJ2-2
D gene: -
clone size: -
CDR3 protein: CASSLMTSGELFF
CDR3 DNA: TGTGCCAGCAGCTTAATGACATCCGGGGAGCTGTTTTTT